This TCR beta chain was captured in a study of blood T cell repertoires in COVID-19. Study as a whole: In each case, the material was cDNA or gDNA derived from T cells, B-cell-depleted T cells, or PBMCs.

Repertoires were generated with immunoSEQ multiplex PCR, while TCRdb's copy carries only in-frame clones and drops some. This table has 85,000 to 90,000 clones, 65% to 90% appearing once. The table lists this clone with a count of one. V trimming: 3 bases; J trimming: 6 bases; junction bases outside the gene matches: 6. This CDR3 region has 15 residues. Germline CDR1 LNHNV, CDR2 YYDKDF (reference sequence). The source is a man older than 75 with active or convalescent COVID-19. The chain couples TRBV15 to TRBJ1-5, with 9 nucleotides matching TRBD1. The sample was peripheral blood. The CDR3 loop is CATSSEGQGSQPQHF. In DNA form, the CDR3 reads TGTGCCACCAGCAGTGAAGGACAGGGGAGTCAGCCCCAGCATTTT. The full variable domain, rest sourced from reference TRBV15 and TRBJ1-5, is DAMVIQNPRYQVTQFGKPVTLSCSQTLNHNVMYWYQQKSSQAPKLLFHYYDKDFNNEADTPDNFQSRRPNTSFCFLDIRSPGLGDTAMYLCATSSEGQGSQPQHFGDGTRLSIL.